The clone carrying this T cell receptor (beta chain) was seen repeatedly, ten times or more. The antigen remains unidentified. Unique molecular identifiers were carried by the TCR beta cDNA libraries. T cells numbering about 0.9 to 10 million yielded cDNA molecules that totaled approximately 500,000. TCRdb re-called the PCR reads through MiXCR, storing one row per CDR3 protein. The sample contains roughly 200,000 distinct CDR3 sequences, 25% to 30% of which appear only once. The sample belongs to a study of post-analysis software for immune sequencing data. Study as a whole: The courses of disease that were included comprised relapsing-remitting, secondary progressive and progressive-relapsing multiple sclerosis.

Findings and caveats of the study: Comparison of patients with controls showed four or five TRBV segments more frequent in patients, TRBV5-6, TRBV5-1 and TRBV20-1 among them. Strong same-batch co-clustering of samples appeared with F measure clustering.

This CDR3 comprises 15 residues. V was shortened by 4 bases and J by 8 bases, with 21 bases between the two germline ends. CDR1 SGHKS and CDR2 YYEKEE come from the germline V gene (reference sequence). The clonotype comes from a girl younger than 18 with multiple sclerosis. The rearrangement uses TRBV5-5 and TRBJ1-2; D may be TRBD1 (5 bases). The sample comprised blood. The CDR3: CASSPRVGGGGGYTF. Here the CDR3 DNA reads TGTGCCAGCAGCCCCCGAGTCGGGGGAGGTGGAGGCTACACCTTC.